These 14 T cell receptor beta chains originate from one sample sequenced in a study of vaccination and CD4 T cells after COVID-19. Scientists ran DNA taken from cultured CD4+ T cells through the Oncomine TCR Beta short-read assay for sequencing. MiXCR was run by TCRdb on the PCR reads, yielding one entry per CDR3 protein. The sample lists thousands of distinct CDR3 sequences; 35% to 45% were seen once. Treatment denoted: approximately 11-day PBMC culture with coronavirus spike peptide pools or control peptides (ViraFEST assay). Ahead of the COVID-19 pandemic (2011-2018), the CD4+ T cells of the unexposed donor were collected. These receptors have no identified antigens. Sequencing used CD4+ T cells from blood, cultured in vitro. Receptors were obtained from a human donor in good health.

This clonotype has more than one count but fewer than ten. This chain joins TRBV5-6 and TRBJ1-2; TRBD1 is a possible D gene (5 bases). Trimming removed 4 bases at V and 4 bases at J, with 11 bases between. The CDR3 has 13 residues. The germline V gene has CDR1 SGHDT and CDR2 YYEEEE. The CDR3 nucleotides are TGTGCCAGCAGCCATTCCGGGGCCTATGGCTACACCTTC. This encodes CASSHSGAYGYTF.

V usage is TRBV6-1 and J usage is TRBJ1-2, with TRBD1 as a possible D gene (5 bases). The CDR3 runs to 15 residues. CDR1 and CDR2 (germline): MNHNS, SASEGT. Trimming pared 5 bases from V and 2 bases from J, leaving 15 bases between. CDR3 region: CASSRTSGANYGYTF. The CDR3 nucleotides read TGTGCCAGCAGTAGAACTTCCGGGGCAAACTATGGCTACACCTTC.

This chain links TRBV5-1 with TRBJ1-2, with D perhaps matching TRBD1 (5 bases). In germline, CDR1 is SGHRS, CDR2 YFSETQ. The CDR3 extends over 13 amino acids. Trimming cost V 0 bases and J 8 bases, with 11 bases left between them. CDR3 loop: CASSLGDVGGYTF. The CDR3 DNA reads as TGCGCCAGCAGCTTGGGGGACGTGGGAGGCTACACCTTC.

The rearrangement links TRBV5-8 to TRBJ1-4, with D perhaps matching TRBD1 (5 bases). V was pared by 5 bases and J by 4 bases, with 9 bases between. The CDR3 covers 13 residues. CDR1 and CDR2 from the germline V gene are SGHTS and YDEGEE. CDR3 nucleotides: TGTGCCAGCAGACCGGGACTTAATGAAAAACTGTTTTTT. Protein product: CASRPGLNEKLFF.

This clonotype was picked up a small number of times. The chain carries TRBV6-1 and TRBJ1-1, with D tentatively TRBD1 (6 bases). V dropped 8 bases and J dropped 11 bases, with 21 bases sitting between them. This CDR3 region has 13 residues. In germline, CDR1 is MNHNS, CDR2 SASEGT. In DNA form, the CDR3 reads TGTGCCAGCCGATTGGATGAGACAGGTTGGGCTTTCTTT. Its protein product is CASRLDETGWAFF.

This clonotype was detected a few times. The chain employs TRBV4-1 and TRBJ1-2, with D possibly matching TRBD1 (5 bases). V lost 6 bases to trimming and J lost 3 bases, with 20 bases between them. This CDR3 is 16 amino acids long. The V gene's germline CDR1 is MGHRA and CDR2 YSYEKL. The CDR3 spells CASRPPGRTFDYGYTF. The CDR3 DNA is TGCGCCAGCAGACCGCCGGGACGGACATTTGACTATGGCTACACCTTC.

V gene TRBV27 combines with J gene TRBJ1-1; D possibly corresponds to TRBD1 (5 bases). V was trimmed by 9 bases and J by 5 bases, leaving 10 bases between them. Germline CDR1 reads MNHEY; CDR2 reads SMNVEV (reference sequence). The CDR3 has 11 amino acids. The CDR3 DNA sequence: TGTGCCAGTTGGGGGGGAACTGAAGCTTTCTTT. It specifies CASWGGTEAFF.

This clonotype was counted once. The CDR3 nucleotides are TGTGCCAGCAGTGAGAGGTTGACAACAGATACGCAGTATTTT. This encodes CASSERLTTDTQYF. The V call is TRBV2, the J call TRBJ2-3; D is undetermined. Germline V gene data show CDR1 as SNHLY and CDR2 as FYNNEI. V shed 3 bases and J shed 3 bases, with 10 bases lying between them. The CDR3 length is 14 residues.

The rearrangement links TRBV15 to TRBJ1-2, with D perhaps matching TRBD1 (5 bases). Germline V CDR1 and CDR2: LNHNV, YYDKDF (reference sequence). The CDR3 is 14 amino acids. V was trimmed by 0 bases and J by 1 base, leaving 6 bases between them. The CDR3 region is CATSRDGGNYGYTF. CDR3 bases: TGTGCCACCAGCAGAGACGGGGGTAACTATGGCTACACCTTC. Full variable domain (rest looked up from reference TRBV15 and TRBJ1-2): DAMVIQNPRYQVTQFGKPVTLSCSQTLNHNVMYWYQQKSSQAPKLLFHYYDKDFNNEADTPDNFQSRRPNTSFCFLDIRSPGLGDTAMYLCATSRDGGNYGYTFGSGTRLTVV.

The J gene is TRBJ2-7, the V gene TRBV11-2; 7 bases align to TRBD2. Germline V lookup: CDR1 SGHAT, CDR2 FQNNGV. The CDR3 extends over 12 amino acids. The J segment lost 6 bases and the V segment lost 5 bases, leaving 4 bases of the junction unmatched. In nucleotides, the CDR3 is TGTGCCAGCAGCCCCCCGGGGGGCGAGCAGTACTTC. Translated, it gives CASSPPGGEQYF.

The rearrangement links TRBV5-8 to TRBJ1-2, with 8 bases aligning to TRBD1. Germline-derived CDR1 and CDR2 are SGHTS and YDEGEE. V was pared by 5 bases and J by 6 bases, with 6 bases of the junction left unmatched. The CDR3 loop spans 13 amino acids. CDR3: CASSPGGANGYTF. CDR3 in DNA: TGTGCCAGCAGTCCAGGGGGCGCGAATGGCTACACCTTC.

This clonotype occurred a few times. CDR3 in amino acids: CASSWGTGDQPQHF. The CDR3 DNA reads as TGTGCCAGCAGTTGGGGGACAGGGGATCAGCCCCAGCATTTT. The chain is built from TRBV6-5 and TRBJ1-5; TRBD1 matches 10 bases. Trimming removed 4 bases from V and 5 bases from J; junction bases left unmatched: 2. This CDR3 has 14 residues. Germline CDR1 MNHEY, CDR2 SVGAGI.

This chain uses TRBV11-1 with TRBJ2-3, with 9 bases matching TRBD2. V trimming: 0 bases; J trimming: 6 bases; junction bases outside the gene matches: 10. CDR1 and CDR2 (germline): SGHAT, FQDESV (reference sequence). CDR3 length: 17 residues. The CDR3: CASSLAPIAGARDTQYF. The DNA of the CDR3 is TGTGCCAGCAGCTTAGCGCCGATAGCGGGGGCCCGGGATACGCAGTATTTT.

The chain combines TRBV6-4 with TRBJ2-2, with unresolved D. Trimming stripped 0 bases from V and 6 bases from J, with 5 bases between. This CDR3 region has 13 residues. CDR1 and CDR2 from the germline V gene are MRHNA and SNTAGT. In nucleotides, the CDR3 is TGTGCCAGCAGTGACTCGCAGGCCGGGGAGCTGTTTTTT. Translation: CASSDSQAGELFF.